This is a list of T cell receptor beta chains from one sample in a study of cytomegalovirus exposure and HLA in healthy donors. Assay used: immunoSEQ multiplex PCR; TCRdb lists only in-frame clones, some missing. Seen here are about 160,000 clones, around 78% observed once, and the top ten hold 1.5% to 1.9%. The sample comprised PBMCs. The receptors derive from a man aged 35-49 years in good health and CMV-seronegative. Both conserved end residues are part of each CDR3. Fields, in order: clone size, J gene, V gene, D gene, CDR3 protein, CDR3 DNA. A D gene is named only where the DNA matches it firmly. Rows give clone size only sometimes, using once, few, many, or a class for an expanded clone.

clone size: .
J gene: TRBJ1-1
V gene: TRBV4-1
D gene: .
CDR3 protein: CASSQGRNSFYTEAFF
CDR3 DNA: TGCGCCAGCAGCCAAGGCAGGAACAGCTTCTACACTGAAGCTTTCTTT

clone size: .
J gene: TRBJ2-3
V gene: TRBV27
D gene: TRBD2
CDR3 protein: CASSLGLAGYTQYF
CDR3 DNA: TGTGCCAGCAGTTTAGGGCTAGCGGGGTATACGCAGTATTTT

clone size: once
J gene: TRBJ2-1
V gene: TRBV2
D gene: .
CDR3 protein: CASSLTPGTYNEQFF
CDR3 DNA: TGTGCCAGCAGCCTGACCCCGGGGACTTACAATGAGCAGTTCTTC

clone size: .
J gene: TRBJ2-6
V gene: TRBV7-9
D gene: TRBD2
CDR3 protein: CASSLGTSSSGANGLTF
CDR3 DNA: TGTGCCAGCAGCTTAGGGACTAGCAGCTCTGGGGCCAACGGCCTGACTTTC

clone size: .
J gene: TRBJ1-2
V gene: TRBV7-8
D gene: TRBD1
CDR3 protein: CASSRGQGGRNGYTF
CDR3 DNA: TGTGCCAGCAGCAGAGGACAGGGGGGCCGGAATGGCTACACCTTC

clone size: .
J gene: TRBJ1-4
V gene: TRBV28
D gene: TRBD1
CDR3 protein: CASSPFGQGRFEKLFF
CDR3 DNA: TGTGCCAGCAGCCCGTTTGGACAGGGTCGTTTTGAAAAACTGTTTTTT

clone size: .
J gene: TRBJ2-1
V gene: TRBV5-1
D gene: TRBD1
CDR3 protein: CASSLGTGYNEQFF
CDR3 DNA: TGCGCCAGCAGCCTTGGGACAGGGTACAATGAGCAGTTCTTC

clone size: .
J gene: TRBJ2-1
V gene: TRBV27
D gene: .
CDR3 protein: CASSVGTGYNEQFF
CDR3 DNA: TGTGCCAGCAGTGTGGGGACTGGGTACAATGAGCAGTTCTTC

clone size: .
J gene: TRBJ2-7
V gene: TRBV7-9
D gene: .
CDR3 protein: CASSWGLADYEQYF
CDR3 DNA: TGTGCCAGCAGCTGGGGACTGGCTGACTACGAGCAGTACTTC

clone size: few
J gene: TRBJ1-1
V gene: TRBV19
D gene: .
CDR3 protein: CASRTGWGNTEAFF
CDR3 DNA: TGTGCCAGTAGAACAGGGTGGGGGAACACTGAAGCTTTCTTT

clone size: .
J gene: TRBJ1-2
V gene: TRBV19
D gene: TRBD1
CDR3 protein: CASTPGQGGDGYTF
CDR3 DNA: TGTGCCAGTACCCCCGGACAGGGTGGGGATGGCTACACCTTC

clone size: once
J gene: TRBJ2-2
V gene: TRBV27
D gene: .
CDR3 protein: CASSYLNTGELFF
CDR3 DNA: TGTGCCAGCAGTTACCTAAATACCGGGGAGCTGTTTTTT

clone size: .
J gene: TRBJ2-1
V gene: TRBV5-1
D gene: TRBD2
CDR3 protein: CASRQGLAGTNEQFF
CDR3 DNA: TGCGCCAGCAGACAGGGACTAGCGGGCACTAATGAGCAGTTCTTC

clone size: few
J gene: TRBJ2-2
V gene: TRBV28
D gene: .
CDR3 protein: CASRDTGTGELFF
CDR3 DNA: TGTGCCAGCAGGGACACTGGGACCGGGGAGCTGTTTTTT

clone size: .
J gene: TRBJ2-2
V gene: TRBV9
D gene: .
CDR3 protein: CASSAWTANTGELFF
CDR3 DNA: TGTGCCAGCAGCGCCTGGACAGCGAACACCGGGGAGCTGTTTTTT

clone size: .
J gene: TRBJ2-3
V gene: TRBV7-3
D gene: TRBD1
CDR3 protein: CASTPTGGTDTQYF
CDR3 DNA: TGTGCCAGCACGCCGACAGGGGGCACAGATACGCAGTATTTT

clone size: .
J gene: TRBJ1-5
V gene: TRBV5-4
D gene: .
CDR3 protein: CASSSDPGETQPQHF
CDR3 DNA: TGTGCCAGCAGCTCAGACCCGGGGGAGACTCAGCCCCAGCATTTT

clone size: .
J gene: TRBJ2-1
V gene: TRBV13
D gene: .
CDR3 protein: CASSLGLATYNEQFF
CDR3 DNA: TGTGCCAGCAGCTTAGGGCTAGCGACGTACAATGAGCAGTTCTTC

clone size: .
J gene: TRBJ1-5
V gene: TRBV21-1
D gene: .
CDR3 protein: CASSKKNRGRRQPQHF
CDR3 DNA: TGTGCCAGCAGCAAAAAAAACAGGGGGCGAAGGCAGCCCCAGCATTTT

clone size: few
J gene: TRBJ2-5
V gene: TRBV5-4
D gene: .
CDR3 protein: CASSLTGQQETQYF
CDR3 DNA: TGTGCCAGCAGCTTGACAGGGCAGCAAGAGACCCAGTACTTC

clone size: .
J gene: TRBJ1-1
V gene: TRBV6-1
D gene: .
CDR3 protein: CASSGTAGSGTEAFF
CDR3 DNA: TGTGCCAGCAGTGGCACCGCAGGGTCGGGGACTGAAGCCTTCTTT

clone size: .
J gene: TRBJ2-2
V gene: TRBV6-5
D gene: .
CDR3 protein: CASSYGPGELFF
CDR3 DNA: TGTGCCAGCAGTTACGGGCCCGGGGAGCTGTTTTTT

clone size: few
J gene: TRBJ2-6
V gene: TRBV6-1
D gene: .
CDR3 protein: CASSDPGNGLTF
CDR3 DNA: TGTGCCAGCAGCGACCCAGGGAACGGCCTGACTTTC

clone size: .
J gene: TRBJ2-7
V gene: TRBV5-1
D gene: TRBD2
CDR3 protein: CASSPRVAGVDEQYF
CDR3 DNA: TGCGCCAGCAGCCCGAGGGTAGCGGGGGTTGACGAGCAGTACTTC

clone size: .
J gene: TRBJ1-1
V gene: TRBV6-5
D gene: TRBD1
CDR3 protein: CASSRRTGVTEAFF
CDR3 DNA: TGTGCCAGCAGCCGCCGGACAGGGGTGACTGAAGCTTTCTTT

clone size: .
J gene: TRBJ2-1
V gene: TRBV5-1
D gene: TRBD2
CDR3 protein: CASSFRTSTNEQFF
CDR3 DNA: TGCGCCAGCAGCTTCAGGACTAGCACCAATGAGCAGTTCTTC

clone size: .
J gene: TRBJ2-5
V gene: TRBV11-2
D gene: .
CDR3 protein: CASSLDRETQYF
CDR3 DNA: TGTGCCAGCAGCTTAGATCGAGAGACCCAGTACTTC

clone size: once
J gene: TRBJ2-1
V gene: TRBV5-1
D gene: .
CDR3 protein: CASSHLAEPYNEQFF
CDR3 DNA: TGCGCCAGCAGCCATTTAGCGGAACCTTACAATGAGCAGTTCTTC

clone size: .
J gene: TRBJ1-1
V gene: TRBV6-5
D gene: .
CDR3 protein: CASRGGNTEAFF
CDR3 DNA: TGTGCCAGCAGAGGCGGCAACACTGAAGCTTTCTTT

clone size: .
J gene: TRBJ1-1
V gene: TRBV6-1
D gene: .
CDR3 protein: CASSEMHRAFTEAFF
CDR3 DNA: TGTGCCAGCAGTGAAATGCACAGGGCGTTTACTGAAGCTTTCTTT

clone size: .
J gene: TRBJ2-3
V gene: TRBV5-1
D gene: .
CDR3 protein: CASSLEGATRRGITDTQYF
CDR3 DNA: TGCGCCAGCAGCTTGGAGGGTGCGACTAGACGGGGAATCACAGATACGCAGTATTTT

clone size: few
J gene: TRBJ2-5
V gene: TRBV10-3
D gene: .
CDR3 protein: CASGGETQYF
CDR3 DNA: TGTGCCTCAGGGGGGGAGACCCAGTACTTC

clone size: .
J gene: TRBJ2-1
V gene: TRBV4-1
D gene: .
CDR3 protein: CASSHPEGRGARNEQFF
CDR3 DNA: TGCGCCAGCAGCCACCCGGAGGGGAGGGGGGCGCGTAATGAGCAGTTCTTC

clone size: .
J gene: TRBJ1-2
V gene: TRBV27
D gene: TRBD1
CDR3 protein: CASSLYPQGEIYGYTF
CDR3 DNA: TGTGCCAGCAGTTTATACCCCCAGGGGGAGATCTATGGCTACACCTTC

clone size: .
J gene: TRBJ1-1
V gene: TRBV19
D gene: .
CDR3 protein: CASRLHLPNTEAFF
CDR3 DNA: TGTGCCAGTAGACTACATCTACCGAACACTGAAGCTTTCTTT

clone size: .
J gene: TRBJ2-5
V gene: TRBV4-2
D gene: TRBD1
CDR3 protein: CASSQDYTGGYETQYF
CDR3 DNA: TGTGCCAGCAGCCAAGATTACACAGGGGGCTATGAGACCCAGTACTTC

clone size: once
J gene: TRBJ2-5
V gene: TRBV19
D gene: TRBD1
CDR3 protein: CASSPGPGQGWQETQYF
CDR3 DNA: TGTGCCAGTAGTCCCGGTCCGGGACAGGGGTGGCAAGAGACCCAGTACTTC

clone size: .
J gene: TRBJ1-1
V gene: TRBV9
D gene: TRBD1
CDR3 protein: CASSDAPGQGLEAFF
CDR3 DNA: TGTGCCAGCAGCGATGCCCCGGGACAGGGCTTAGAAGCTTTCTTT

clone size: .
J gene: TRBJ1-1
V gene: TRBV19
D gene: .
CDR3 protein: CASSIRARVTEAFF
CDR3 DNA: TGTGCCAGTAGTATACGGGCGAGGGTTACTGAAGCTTTCTTT

clone size: .
J gene: TRBJ2-1
V gene: TRBV5-4
D gene: TRBD1
CDR3 protein: CASSLEGTGGNEQFF
CDR3 DNA: TGTGCCAGCAGCTTGGAGGGGACAGGGGGCAATGAGCAGTTCTTC

clone size: .
J gene: TRBJ1-2
V gene: TRBV6-6
D gene: TRBD1
CDR3 protein: CASSYGQGNNYGYTF
CDR3 DNA: TGTGCCAGCAGTTATGGACAGGGGAACAACTATGGCTACACCTTC

clone size: .
J gene: TRBJ1-4
V gene: TRBV5-1
D gene: .
CDR3 protein: CASSLRGNLDEKLFF
CDR3 DNA: TGCGCCAGCAGCTTGAGGGGTAATCTGGATGAAAAACTGTTTTTT

clone size: .
J gene: TRBJ1-1
V gene: TRBV10-3
D gene: .
CDR3 protein: CAISVGGATEAFF
CDR3 DNA: TGTGCCATCAGTGTAGGGGGGGCCACTGAAGCTTTCTTT

clone size: .
J gene: TRBJ2-1
V gene: TRBV7-2
D gene: TRBD2
CDR3 protein: CASSSGGGGSSYNEQFF
CDR3 DNA: TGTGCCAGCAGCTCTGGGGGGGGAGGGAGCTCCTACAATGAGCAGTTCTTC

clone size: .
J gene: TRBJ1-6
V gene: TRBV7-9
D gene: .
CDR3 protein: CASSFAVTARSSPLHF
CDR3 DNA: TGTGCCAGCAGCTTCGCTGTGACAGCGAGGAGTTCACCCCTCCACTTT

clone size: .
J gene: TRBJ1-3
V gene: TRBV9
D gene: .
CDR3 protein: CASTPSRGGNTIYF
CDR3 DNA: TGTGCCAGCACCCCCAGCCGGGGGGGAAACACCATATATTTT

clone size: .
J gene: TRBJ2-7
V gene: TRBV5-1
D gene: .
CDR3 protein: CASRTEYEQYF
CDR3 DNA: TGCGCCAGCAGAACTGAATACGAGCAGTACTTC

clone size: few
J gene: TRBJ1-3
V gene: TRBV7-9
D gene: .
CDR3 protein: CSSSSPDTSGNTIYF
CDR3 DNA: TGTTCCAGCAGCTCTCCCGACACCTCTGGAAACACCATATATTTT

clone size: .
J gene: TRBJ2-5
V gene: TRBV7-9
D gene: .
CDR3 protein: CSGSLRLETQYF
CDR3 DNA: TGTTCCGGCAGTCTCCGGTTGGAGACCCAGTACTTC